This TCR beta chain was identified in a study of cytomegalovirus exposure and HLA in healthy donors. General study results and limits: A later analysis linked a missense variant in DCLRE1C to the trimming of TCR beta V and J genes. CMV serostatus was the only immune exposure information that was available. TCR beta V segments were, for the most part, productive about 87% or about 30% of the time in an earlier analysis. By a later analysis, the bulk of CMV-associated TCR beta chains appeared HLA-restricted.

Primers included in the PCR were 60 Vbeta and 13 Jbeta primers. Sequencing used immunoSEQ multiplex PCR; TCRdb keeps in-frame clones, though not all of them. The table records 200,000 to 250,000 clones, 85% of them present only once. After removal of 5 bases from V and 10 bases from J, the junction contained 7 bases not matched to a gene. The CDR3 extends over 13 amino acids. Germline V gives CDR1 MNHEY, CDR2 SMNVEV (reference sequence). A note on this clone: Its antigen is currently unknown.

This clonotype was obtained from a human donor in good health. Source material: PBMCs. The chain is built from TRBV27 and TRBJ1-2; 10 bases are shared with TRBD1. The CDR3 sequence: CASSPGTGVLYTF. The DNA of the CDR3 is TGTGCCAGCAGTCCCGGGACAGGGGTTCTCTACACCTTC.